Shown below are 21 T cell receptor beta chains from a single sample sequenced in a study of OX40 agonist ivuxolimab in advanced cancers. TCRdb's table, derived via immunoSEQ multiplex PCR, lists solely in-frame clones and lacks some. The table shows tens of thousands of clones, with around 83% occurring only once. The starting material was CD4+ or CD8+ T cells sorted from blood, obtained in a trial of the OX40 agonist ivuxolimab. The receptors were gathered from an adult with an advanced solid tumor such as melanoma, head and neck, liver or kidney cancer.

The chain has TRBV7-9 and TRBJ2-2; TRBD2 aligns across 9 bases. Unmatched junction bases numbered 7, after V lost 5 bases and J lost 0 bases. The germline V gene encodes CDR1 SEHNR and CDR2 FQNEAQ (reference sequence). The CDR3 spans 17 residues. The DNA of the CDR3 is TGTGCCAGCAGCCCAGAACTAGCGGGCGCGAACACCGGGGAGCTGTTTTTT. Protein product: CASSPELAGANTGELFF.

V usage is TRBV14 and J usage is TRBJ1-1; no definite D call. The ends were cut back, 0 bases at V and 1 base at J, with 6 bases in the middle. This CDR3 is 14 amino acids long. Germline V gene lookup returns CDR1 SGHDN and CDR2 FVKESK. CDR3 nucleotides: TGTGCCAGCAGCCAAGAATTGGGGAACACTGAAGCTTTCTTT. Its protein is CASSQELGNTEAFF.

Here the CDR3 DNA reads TGCGCCAGCAGACGCCGGGACACTGAAAAACTGTTTTTT. Its protein is CASRRRDTEKLFF. This chain links TRBV5-1 with TRBJ1-4; tentatively, D is TRBD1 (6 bases). CDR3 length: 13 residues. Trimming removed 5 bases from V and 7 bases from J, with 12 bases in between. The germline V gene has CDR1 SGHRS and CDR2 YFSETQ.

The V gene is TRBV6-5, the J gene TRBJ1-5; D unclear. CDR1 and CDR2 (germline): MNHEY, SVGAGI. The length of the CDR3 is 14 residues. V was trimmed by 5 bases and J by 3 bases, leaving 11 bases between them. DNA for the CDR3: TGTGCCAGCAGTCCCGGACGGATCAATCAGCCCCAGCATTTT. It codes for CASSPGRINQPQHF.

This chain joins TRBV6-5 and TRBJ1-1; 7 bases fit TRBD1. CDR1 and CDR2 from the germline V gene are MNHEY and SVGAGI. The CDR3 has 11 amino acids. The V segment lost 5 bases and the J segment 8 bases; nucleotides outside the gene matches: 2. The CDR3, as DNA: TGTGCCAGCAGTCGGGACAGCGAAGCTTTCTTT. Amino acids: CASSRDSEAFF.

This rearrangement joins TRBV6-5 to TRBJ2-7; no firm D call. Trimming left V 8 bases short and J 0 bases short, with 11 bases between. CDR3 length: 13 residues. Germline V gene sequence: CDR1 MNHEY, CDR2 SVGAGI. CDR3 coding DNA: TGTGCCAGCTTGGGATTTGACTCCTACGAGCAGTACTTC. It specifies CASLGFDSYEQYF.

The chain is built from TRBV7-2 and TRBJ2-7; 10 bases line up with TRBD1. V was pared by 5 bases and J by 7 bases, with 8 bases of the junction left unmatched. Germline CDR1 reads SGHTA; CDR2 reads FQGNSA. This CDR3 is 14 amino acids long. CDR3 in amino acids: CASSLRDRGREQYF. CDR3 coding DNA: TGTGCCAGCAGCCTCCGGGACAGGGGTCGAGAGCAGTACTTC.

CDR3 loop: CASSPGVSTDTQYF. CDR3 in DNA: TGTGCCAGCTCACCAGGGGTCAGCACAGATACGCAGTATTTT. The chain recombines TRBV18 with TRBJ2-3; no definite D call. Trimming took off 2 bases at V and 0 bases at J, with 6 bases between the two ends. Germline V gene sequence: CDR1 KGHSH, CDR2 LQKENI. This CDR3 contains 14 residues. Full variable domain (missing parts from reference TRBV18 and TRBJ2-3): NAGVMQNPRHLVRRRGQEARLRCSPMKGHSHVYWYRQLPEEGLKFMVYLQKENIIDESGMPKERFSAEFPKEGPSILRIQQVVRGDSAAYFCASSPGVSTDTQYFGPGTRLTVL.

The chain couples TRBV7-9 to TRBJ2-3; 9 bases fit TRBD1. The ends lost 5 bases at V and 2 bases at J; junction bases unmatched: 11. Per the germline V gene, CDR1 is SEHNR and CDR2 is FQNEAQ (reference sequence). The CDR3 consists of 17 residues. The CDR3 nucleotides read TGTGCCAGCAGCAAACTCTCGGGACAGGGTTACACAGATACGCAGTATTTT. This gives the protein CASSKLSGQGYTDTQYF.

The chain is built from TRBV5-8 and TRBJ2-1; 11 bases are shared with TRBD2. This CDR3 spans 17 amino acids. Trimming at V came to 4 bases and at J to 4 bases, leaving 10 bases not matched to a gene. Per the germline V gene, CDR1 is SGHTS and CDR2 is YDEGEE. Written as DNA, the CDR3 is TGTGCCAGCAGCCTACCCCTGACTAGCGGGGCTTACAATGAGCAGTTCTTC. Translated: CASSLPLTSGAYNEQFF.

The chain links TRBV2 to TRBJ2-3; 8 nucleotides align to TRBD1. The CDR3 runs 14 residues. In germline, CDR1 is SNHLY, CDR2 FYNNEI. The CDR3 DNA is TGTGCTCGGACAGGGCCTAAACGCACAGATACGCAGTATTTT. This sequence encodes CARTGPKRTDTQYF. The whole variable domain, filled in from reference TRBV2 and TRBJ2-3, reads EPEVTQTPSHQVTQMGQEVILRCVPISNHLYFYWYRQILGQKVEFLVSFYNNEISEKSEIFDDQFSVERPDGSNFTLKIRSTKLEDSAMYFCARTGPKRTDTQYFGPGTRLTVL.

This chain connects TRBV29-1 to TRBJ2-1, with D possibly matching TRBD1 (6 bases). This CDR3 is built from 15 residues. V dropped 6 bases and J dropped 4 bases, with 19 bases sitting between them. Germline V gives CDR1 SQVTM, CDR2 ANQGSEA. CDR3 sequence: CSVVSPGQKYNEQFF. In DNA form, the CDR3 reads TGCAGCGTCGTTTCTCCGGGACAAAAATACAATGAGCAGTTCTTC.

The J gene is TRBJ1-1, the V gene TRBV5-1; unclear D gene. Looked up from germline, CDR1 is SGHRS and CDR2 is YFSETQ. Trimming cost V 0 bases and J 9 bases, with 9 bases left between them. This CDR3 is built from 12 residues. The CDR3 region has the DNA TGCGCCAGCAGCTTGGGTGAGGGCCAAGCTTTCTTT. This codes for CASSLGEGQAFF.

The chain is built from TRBV11-2 and TRBJ2-3, with D hard to call. The germline V gene has CDR1 SGHAT and CDR2 FQNNGV. This CDR3 is built from 13 residues. Between the trimmed V and J ends, which lost 1 base and 4 bases, there was a span of 6 bases. The CDR3 region is CASSLVGPDTQYF. The CDR3 DNA is TGTGCCAGCAGCTTAGTAGGGCCAGATACGCAGTATTTT.

The CDR3 is CASSQDEGYGLADTQYF. As DNA, the CDR3 is TGCGCCAGCAGCCAAGATGAAGGATACGGGTTGGCAGATACGCAGTATTTT. V is TRBV4-1 and J is TRBJ2-3; the D is unclear. CDR1 and CDR2 (germline): MGHRA, YSYEKL. V was pared by 0 bases and J by 4 bases, with 17 bases between. The CDR3 has 17 amino acids.

The chain links TRBV2 to TRBJ2-4, with D possibly matching TRBD1 (5 bases). The germline CDR1 and CDR2 sequences are SNHLY and FYNNEI. The V end was cut by 8 bases, the J end by 3 bases, with 17 bases between. The CDR3 totals 15 residues. CDR3 region: CASDDSPEFKNIQYF. The DNA of the CDR3 is TGTGCCAGCGACGACAGTCCGGAATTCAAAAACATTCAGTACTTC.

The V and J genes are TRBV14 and TRBJ2-1; unclear D gene. V lost 3 bases and J 0 bases, leaving 9 bases between the germline ends. The length of the CDR3 is 15 residues. The germline V gene has CDR1 SGHDN and CDR2 FVKESK. The CDR3 sequence: CASSHGPSSYNEQFF. The CDR3 coding sequence is TGTGCCAGCAGCCATGGACCAAGCTCCTACAATGAGCAGTTCTTC.

J is TRBJ1-5 and V is TRBV19; D gene unclear. The CDR3 has 16 residues. V lost 5 bases and J 0 bases, leaving 14 bases between the germline ends. Germline-derived CDR1 and CDR2 are LNHDA and SQIVND (reference sequence). The CDR3 sequence is CASSVLEFVSNQPQHF. The CDR3 DNA reads TGTGCCAGTAGTGTTTTGGAGTTTGTTAGCAATCAGCCCCAGCATTTT.

The chain recombines TRBV5-5 with TRBJ2-2; TRBD2 might be the D (5 bases). V lost 1 base and J 4 bases, leaving 11 bases between the germline ends. The CDR3 is 15 residues long. Germline V gene sequence: CDR1 SGHKS, CDR2 YYEKEE (reference sequence). The DNA of the CDR3 is TGTGCCAGCAGCTTGCTGGCGGGTGCCACCGGGGAGCTGTTTTTT. This gives the protein CASSLLAGATGELFF. The full variable domain, with the rest looked up from reference TRBV5-5 and TRBJ2-2, is DAGVTQSPTHLIKTRGQQVTLRCSPISGHKSVSWYQQVLGQGPQFIFQYYEKEERGRGNFPDRFSARQFPNYSSELNVNALLLGDSALYLCASSLLAGATGELFFGEGSRLTVL.

V is TRBV5-5 and J is TRBJ1-1; D gene ambiguous. CDR1 and CDR2 (germline): SGHKS, YYEKEE (reference sequence). CDR3 length: 13 residues. The germline V and J ends were trimmed by 0 bases and 5 bases, with 8 bases remaining between them. CDR3 loop: CASSLGLGTEAFF. CDR3 in DNA: TGTGCCAGCAGCTTGGGCCTTGGTACTGAAGCTTTCTTT.

The genes are TRBV5-8 and TRBJ2-5, with 7 bases fitting TRBD2. The germline gives CDR1 SGHTS, CDR2 YDEGEE. Germline trimming cut 2 bases from V and 5 bases from J; bases unmatched to any gene: 9. This CDR3 comprises 15 residues. CDR3: CASSLAGLGEETQYF. The CDR3 DNA reads TGTGCCAGCAGCTTAGCGGGGCTCGGGGAGGAGACCCAGTACTTC.